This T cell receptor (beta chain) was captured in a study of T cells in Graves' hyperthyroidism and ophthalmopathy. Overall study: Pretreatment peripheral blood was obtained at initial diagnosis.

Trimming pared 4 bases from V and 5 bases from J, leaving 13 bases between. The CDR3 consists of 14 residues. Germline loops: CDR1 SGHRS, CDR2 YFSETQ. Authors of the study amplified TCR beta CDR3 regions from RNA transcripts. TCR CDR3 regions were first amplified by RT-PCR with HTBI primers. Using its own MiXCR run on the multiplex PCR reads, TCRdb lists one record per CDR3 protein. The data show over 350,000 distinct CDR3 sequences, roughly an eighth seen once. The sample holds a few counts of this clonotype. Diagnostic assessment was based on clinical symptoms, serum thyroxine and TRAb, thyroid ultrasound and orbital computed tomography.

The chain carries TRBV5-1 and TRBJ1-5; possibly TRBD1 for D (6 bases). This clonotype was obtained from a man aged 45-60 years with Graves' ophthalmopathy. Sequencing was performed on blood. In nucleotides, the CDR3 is TGCGCCAGCAGCAACGGACAGAGCGATCAGCCCCAGCATTTT. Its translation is CASSNGQSDQPQHF.